The 13 T cell receptor beta chains presented below share a single source sample, sequenced in a study of pediatric ulcerative colitis. The repertoire was sequenced with immunoSEQ multiplex PCR; TCRdb's copy has only in-frame clones and lacks some. In the table there are tens of thousands of clones, around 85% of which are singletons. Sequences were obtained from blood. These TCRs come from a boy aged 5-17 years with severe ulcerative colitis.

The chain joins TRBV13 to TRBJ2-2; D not certain. This CDR3 is 13 amino acids long. Germline CDR1 is PRHDT and CDR2 is FYEKMQ (reference sequence). The V end was cut by 8 bases, the J end by 6 bases, with 13 bases between. The CDR3 loop is CASHQFGPGELFF. In nucleotides, the CDR3 is TGTGCCAGCCATCAGTTTGGTCCCGGGGAGCTGTTTTTT. Supplemented by reference TRBV13 and TRBJ2-2, the full variable domain reads AAGVIQSPRHLIKEKRETATLKCYPIPRHDTVYWYQQGPGQDPQFLISFYEKMQSDKGSIPDRFSAQQFSDYHSELNMSSLELGDSALYFCASHQFGPGELFFGEGSRLTVL.

This chain links TRBV19 with TRBJ1-2; TRBD1 agrees at 7 bases. Germline V gene lookup returns CDR1 LNHDA and CDR2 SQIVND (reference sequence). CDR3 size: 13 residues. Trimming removed 7 bases from V and 3 bases from J; junction bases left unmatched: 5. For the CDR3, the DNA is TGTGCCAGTACCATAACAGGGGACTATGGCTACACCTTC. It encodes CASTITGDYGYTF.

The J gene is TRBJ2-7, the V gene TRBV5-1; maybe TRBD1 (7 bases). Germline loops: CDR1 SGHRS, CDR2 YFSETQ. V was clipped by 4 bases and J by 3 bases, with 17 bases between them. The CDR3 spans 15 residues. This CDR3 reads CASSDGGTAFYEQYF. Written as DNA, the CDR3 is TGCGCCAGCAGCGATGGCGGGACAGCTTTCTACGAGCAGTACTTC.

This clone was observed at least ten times. Here the CDR3 reads CASSIGSDYTF. Written as DNA, the CDR3 is TGTGCCAGTAGTATAGGTTCAGATTACACCTTC. This chain joins TRBV19 and TRBJ1-2; D gene ambiguous. V dropped 1 base and J dropped 11 bases, with 8 bases sitting between them. This CDR3 has 11 amino acids. The germline V gene has CDR1 LNHDA and CDR2 SQIVND (reference sequence).

The rearrangement uses TRBV10-3 and TRBJ2-7, with 7 bases aligning to TRBD2. The germline V gene encodes CDR1 ENHRY and CDR2 SYGVKD. V was clipped by 0 bases and J by 3 bases; unmatched bases: 5. The CDR3 extends over 15 amino acids. In nucleotides, the CDR3 is TGTGCCATCAGTGAGTCGGGGGGGATCGACTACGAGCAGTACTTC. This translates into CAISESGGIDYEQYF.

CDR3 amino acids: CASSLAPLGQGAGAFF. The CDR3 bases are TGTGCCAGCAGCTTAGCCCCCCTCGGACAGGGGGCGGGAGCTTTCTTT. The J gene is TRBJ1-1, the V gene TRBV7-2; 11 positions agree with TRBD1. The CDR3 is 16 residues long. The trim removed 0 bases at V and 10 bases at J, leaving 10 bases unmatched. Germline CDR1 SGHTA, CDR2 FQGNSA.

V gene TRBV9 combines with J gene TRBJ2-1; D remains unclear. The ends were cut back, 0 bases at V and 2 bases at J, with 9 bases in the middle. Germline CDR1 reads SGDLS; CDR2 reads YYNGEE. The CDR3 length is 15 residues. CDR3 in DNA: TGTGCCAGCAGCGTAGGTAGGGCGGCCTACAATGAGCAGTTCTTC. Residues: CASSVGRAAYNEQFF.

This chain links TRBV10-3 with TRBJ2-5; 8 bases line up with TRBD2. CDR3 length equals 16 residues. V shed 2 bases and J 1 base; nucleotides not matched to a gene: 6. Germline V gene sequence: CDR1 ENHRY, CDR2 SYGVKD. CDR3 bases: TGTGCCATCAGTGAGGGGGTAGCGGGGATCCAAGAGACCCAGTACTTC. Translation: CAISEGVAGIQETQYF.

The chain combines TRBV7-3 with TRBJ2-1, with TRBD2 matching over 8 bases. V lost 1 base, J lost 5 bases, and 4 bases stayed unmatched. This CDR3 has 15 residues. Germline lookup yields CDR1 SGHTA and CDR2 FQGTGA. The CDR3 region has the DNA TGTGCCAGCAGCTTAAATAGCGGGAAGAACAATGAGCAGTTCTTC. Translated: CASSLNSGKNNEQFF.

The rearrangement links TRBV6-6 to TRBJ1-1; D uncertain. The CDR3 length is 13 residues. Trimming removed 9 bases from V and 1 base from J, with 12 bases in between. Germline V CDR1 and CDR2: MNHNY, SVGAGI (reference sequence). CDR3 DNA sequence: TGTGCCAGTGAGGAACTGACGAACACTGAAGCTTTCTTT. This sequence encodes CASEELTNTEAFF.

This chain uses TRBV7-6 with TRBJ2-7, with D uncertain. The CDR3 has 15 residues. CDR1 is SGHVS, CDR2 FNYEAQ, per germline. V was trimmed by 5 bases and J by 2 bases, leaving 16 bases between them. In DNA, the CDR3 is TGTGCCAGCAGCACGAACCTCCCTGGACCCTACGAGCAGTACTTC. Protein sequence: CASSTNLPGPYEQYF.

A single count supports this clone. The chain combines TRBV7-9 with TRBJ1-4, with 11 bases identical to TRBD1. CDR1 and CDR2 from the germline V gene are SEHNR and FQNEAQ (reference sequence). The J segment lost 10 bases and the V segment lost 3 bases, leaving 13 bases of the junction unmatched. The CDR3 runs 17 residues. The CDR3 is CASSLEKGQGAFGKLFF. The CDR3 coding sequence is TGTGCCAGCAGCTTGGAGAAAGGACAGGGGGCGTTCGGAAAACTGTTTTTT.

V usage is TRBV4-3 and J usage is TRBJ2-7, with TRBD2 identical over 12 bases. With 2 bases clipped from V and 2 bases from J, the junction kept 7 bases outside the gene matches. Germline-derived CDR1 and CDR2 are LGHNA and YSLEER. The CDR3 is 17 amino acids. The CDR3 sequence is CASSQRLAGVVAYEQYF. CDR3 coding DNA: TGCGCCAGCAGCCAAAGACTAGCGGGAGTGGTTGCCTACGAGCAGTACTTC.